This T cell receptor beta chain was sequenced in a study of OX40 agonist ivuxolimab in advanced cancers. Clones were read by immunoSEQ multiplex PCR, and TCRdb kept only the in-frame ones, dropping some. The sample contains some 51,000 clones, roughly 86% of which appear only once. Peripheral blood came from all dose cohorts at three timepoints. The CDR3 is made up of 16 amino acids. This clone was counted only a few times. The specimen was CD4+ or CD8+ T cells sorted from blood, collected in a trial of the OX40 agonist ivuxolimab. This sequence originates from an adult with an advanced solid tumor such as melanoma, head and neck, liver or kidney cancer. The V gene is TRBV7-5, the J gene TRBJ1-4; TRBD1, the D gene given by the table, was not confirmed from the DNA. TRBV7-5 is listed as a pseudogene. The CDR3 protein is CVRSLAWQGPNEKLFF. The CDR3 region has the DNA TGTGTCAGAAGCTTAGCGTGGCAGGGGCCTAATGAAAAACTGTTTTTT.